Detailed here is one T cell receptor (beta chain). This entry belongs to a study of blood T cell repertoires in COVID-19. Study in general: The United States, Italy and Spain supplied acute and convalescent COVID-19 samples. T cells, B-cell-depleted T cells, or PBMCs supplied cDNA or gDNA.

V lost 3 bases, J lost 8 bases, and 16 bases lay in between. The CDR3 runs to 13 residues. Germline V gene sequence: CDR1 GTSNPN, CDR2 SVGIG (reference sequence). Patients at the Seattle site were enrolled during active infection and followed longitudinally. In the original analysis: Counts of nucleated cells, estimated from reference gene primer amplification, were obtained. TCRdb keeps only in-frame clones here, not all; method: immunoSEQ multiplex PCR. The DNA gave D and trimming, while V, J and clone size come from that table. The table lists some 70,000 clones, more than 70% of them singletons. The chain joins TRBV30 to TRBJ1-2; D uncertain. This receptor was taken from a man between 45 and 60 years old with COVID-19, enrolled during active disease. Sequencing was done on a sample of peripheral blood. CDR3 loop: CAWSSGRARGYTF. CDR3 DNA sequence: TGTGCCTGGAGCAGCGGGCGGGCTAGGGGCTACACCTTC.